The sequence of this TCR beta chain was determined in a study of PD-1 blockade in classical Hodgkin lymphoma. Profiled with immunoSEQ multiplex PCR; TCRdb holds only in-frame clones, not every one. Of approximately 70,000 clones in the sample, just over 90% were seen once. Overall study results and limits: Prior therapy or disease activity may underlie the repertoire differences, whose causes remain undefined. Complete responders started with a diversity level that resembled newly diagnosed patients at baseline. There was a significant rise in CD4+ TCR diversity by C4D1, with no such rise for CD8+.

This clone was counted a few times. Antigen specificity is unknown. Germline V gene lookup returns CDR1 SGHTA and CDR2 FQGTGA. Trimming left V 3 bases short and J 7 bases short, with 16 bases between. The CDR3 has 15 amino acids. No patient escaped relapse after autologous stem cell transplantation, and brentuximab vedotin exposure varied. V and J are TRBV7-3 and TRBJ2-1; D gene unclear. The specimen was peripheral blood mononuclear cells (PBMCs), collected at baseline. The sequence was collected from a human donor with classical Hodgkin lymphoma. The CDR3: CASSFSPSKGNEQFF. In DNA form, the CDR3 reads TGTGCCAGCAGCTTTTCTCCATCGAAAGGGAATGAGCAGTTCTTC.